A selection of T cell receptor beta chains follows, all from one sample in a study of blood T cells in healthy people across ages. TCRdb itself ran the 5' RACE reads through MiXCR, one entry per CDR3 protein. Of approximately 400,000 distinct CDR3 sequences listed, roughly half are singletons. Sequences were obtained from blood. The receptors originated from a man aged 60 to 75 in good health. The CDR3 runs from the conserved cysteine through the conserved F or W. A D gene is named only where the DNA matches it firmly. Rows may omit the clone size; those that give it use once, few, many or a size class.

TRBJ2-2 | . | TRBV14 | . | CASSLLPRTGELFF | TGTGCCAGCAGTCTTTTACCTCGCACCGGGGAGCTGTTTTTT
TRBJ1-2 | . | TRBV5-6 | . | CASSLAWVLGRGEYSYTF | TGTGCCAGCAGCTTGGCCTGGGTATTAGGACGGGGGGAATACAGCTACACCTTC
TRBJ1-2 | . | TRBV6-6 | . | CASQAGNYGYTF | TGTGCCAGCCAGGCGGGTAACTATGGCTACACCTTC
TRBJ2-7 | . | TRBV2 | . | CASSEEVRTYEQYF | TGTGCCAGCAGTGAAGAGGTGCGAACCTACGAGCAGTACTTC
TRBJ2-5 | . | TRBV20-1 | TRBD1 | CSAGDRGWNEQYF | TGCAGTGCTGGGGACAGGGGCTGGAATGAGCAGTACTTC
TRBJ2-1 | . | TRBV7-2 | TRBD2 | CASSLASTSGRVMSYSYNEQFF | TGTGCCAGCAGCTTAGCTTCGACTAGCGGGAGGGTTATGTCCTACTCCTACAATGAGCAGTTCTTC
TRBJ1-4 | . | TRBV29-1 | . | CSVRGQVNEKLFF | TGCAGCGTCAGGGGACAAGTAAATGAAAAACTGTTTTTT
TRBJ2-5 | few | TRBV7-9 | . | CASSPHGQGRETQYF | TGTGCCAGCAGCCCCCACGGGCAAGGGCGAGAGACCCAGTACTTC
TRBJ1-2 | . | TRBV29-1 | . | CSVEDSHGYTF | TGCAGCGTCGAAGACAGCCATGGCTACACCTTC
TRBJ2-7 | . | TRBV10-3 | TRBD1 | CAISGTGAIYEQYF | TGTGCCATCAGCGGGACAGGGGCAATATACGAGCAGTACTTC
TRBJ1-2 | . | TRBV20-1 | . | CSARDEGRGHGYTF | TGCAGTGCTAGAGACGAAGGCAGGGGCCATGGCTACACCTTC
TRBJ2-1 | . | TRBV7-3 | . | CASSFGRNDEQFF | TGTGCCAGCAGCTTCGGACGGAACGATGAGCAGTTCTTC
TRBJ2-3 | many | TRBV25-1 | . | CASSEWALWISSTDTQYF | TGTGCCAGCAGTGAATGGGCCCTGTGGATTTCTAGCACAGATACGCAGTATTTT
TRBJ2-1 | . | TRBV7-3 | TRBD2 | CASSLAGGPDEQFF | TGTGCCAGCAGCTTAGCGGGAGGGCCAGATGAGCAGTTCTTC
TRBJ1-1 | many | TRBV14 | . | CASSQTMNTEAFF | TGTGCCAGCAGCCAAACAATGAACACTGAAGCTTTCTTT
TRBJ2-7 | few | TRBV15 | . | CATSRDDLGSSYEQYF | TGTGCCACCAGCAGAGATGACTTGGGCAGCTCCTACGAGCAGTACTTC
TRBJ1-2 | . | TRBV7-9 | . | CASSLEQGSGPNGYTF | TGTGCCAGCAGCTTAGAACAGGGTTCGGGACCTAATGGCTACACCTTC
TRBJ1-1 | . | TRBV6-6 | . | CASRPDHLTEAFF | TGTGCCAGCAGGCCGGACCATCTCACTGAAGCTTTCTTT
TRBJ2-7 | few | TRBV9 | . | CASSAGGQLSSYEQYF | TGTGCCAGCAGCGCGGGGGGACAGTTAAGCTCCTACGAGCAGTACTTC
TRBJ1-6 | few | TRBV13 | TRBD1 | CASSSYPDRLNSPLHF | TGTGCCAGCAGCTCATATCCGGACAGGTTAAATTCACCCCTCCACTTT
TRBJ2-7 | . | TRBV12-3/TRBV12-4 | TRBD1 | CATQDRDYEQYF | TGTGCCACCCAAGACAGGGACTACGAGCAGTACTTC
TRBJ2-7 | . | TRBV12-3/TRBV12-4 | TRBD2 | CASSYGGSTYEQYF | TGTGCCAGCAGTTATGGCGGGAGTACCTACGAGCAGTACTTC
TRBJ1-1 | . | TRBV20-1 | . | CSASRDTKTEAFF | TGCAGTGCTAGCAGGGATACGAAGACTGAAGCTTTCTTT
TRBJ2-5 | medium-sized | TRBV27 | . | CASRLLPLETQYF | TGTGCCAGCCGACTCCTACCCTTAGAGACCCAGTACTTC
TRBJ2-4 | few | TRBV4-2 | TRBD1 | CASSQDGQARNIQYF | TGTGCCAGCAGCCAAGATGGACAGGCACGGAACATTCAGTACTTC
TRBJ2-3 | . | TRBV7-8 | TRBD1 | CASSPDRGSDTQYF | TGTGCCAGCAGCCCAGACAGGGGGTCGGATACGCAGTATTTT
TRBJ2-3 | . | TRBV20-1 | . | CSATRRTDTQYF | TGCAGTGCCACCCGCAGAACAGATACGCAGTATTTT
TRBJ2-7 | few | TRBV27 | . | CASSFVGRSYEQYF | TGTGCCAGCAGTTTTGTGGGGAGGTCCTACGAGCAGTACTTC
TRBJ2-1 | . | TRBV6-5 | TRBD2 | CASSYPTSGRTNEQFF | TGCGCCAGCAGTTACCCGACTAGCGGGAGGACCAATGAGCAGTTCTTC
TRBJ2-7 | many | TRBV15 | . | CATSRDGGYEQYF | TGTGCCACCAGCAGAGATGGCGGATACGAGCAGTACTTC
TRBJ1-2 | . | TRBV28 | . | CASSLQGWGYTF | TGTGCCAGCAGTTTACAGGGGTGGGGCTACACCTTC
TRBJ2-4 | few | TRBV12-3/TRBV12-4 | . | CASSPAGQPKNIQYF | TGTGCCAGCAGCCCGGCGGGACAGCCCAAAAACATTCAGTACTTC
TRBJ2-3 | . | TRBV5-1 | . | CASSLGGYSDTQYF | TGCGCCAGCAGCTTGGGGGGCTACTCAGATACGCAGTATTTT
TRBJ2-7 | . | TRBV14 | TRBD1 | CASSRRDRPPYERYF | TGTGCCAGCAGCCGCCGGGACAGGCCGCCCTACGAGCGGTACTTC
TRBJ2-3 | many | TRBV24-1 | . | CATSDGVSGTDTQYF | TGTGCCACCAGTGACGGGGTATCGGGGACAGATACGCAGTATTTT
TRBJ1-1 | . | TRBV7-9 | TRBD1 | CASRHGQENTEAFF | TGTGCCAGCAGGCATGGACAGGAGAACACTGAAGCTTTCTTT
TRBJ2-7 | . | TRBV7-2 | . | CASSLAGAGAHYEQYF | TGTGCCAGCAGCTTAGCGGGGGCAGGGGCCCACTACGAGCAGTACTTC